The clone carrying this T cell receptor (beta chain) has more than one count but fewer than ten. Its antigen is not identified. V was trimmed by 0 bases and J by 6 bases, leaving 21 bases between them. The CDR3 sequence is 16 residues long. Germline V lookup: CDR1 SQVTM, CDR2 ANQGSEA. Unique molecular identifiers had been added to the TCR beta cDNA libraries. MiXCR, run by TCRdb on the PCR reads, gives a single entry per CDR3 protein. The sample holds hundreds of thousands of distinct CDR3 sequences; roughly 30% are singletons and the top ten take approximately 0.6%. The record originates from a study of post-analysis software for immune sequencing data. Study-wide results and limits: Patients showed TRBV5-6, TRBV5-1 and TRBV20-1 among five TRBV segments more frequent than in controls.

This chain joins TRBV29-1 and TRBJ2-7; no definite D call. This clonotype was sampled from a girl between 5 and 17 years old with multiple sclerosis. Material for sequencing was blood. The CDR3 DNA reads TGCAGCGTTGAAGAGTTTCCCGCTAGAGCTCCTCCCGAGCAGTACTTC. It is translated as CSVEEFPARAPPEQYF.